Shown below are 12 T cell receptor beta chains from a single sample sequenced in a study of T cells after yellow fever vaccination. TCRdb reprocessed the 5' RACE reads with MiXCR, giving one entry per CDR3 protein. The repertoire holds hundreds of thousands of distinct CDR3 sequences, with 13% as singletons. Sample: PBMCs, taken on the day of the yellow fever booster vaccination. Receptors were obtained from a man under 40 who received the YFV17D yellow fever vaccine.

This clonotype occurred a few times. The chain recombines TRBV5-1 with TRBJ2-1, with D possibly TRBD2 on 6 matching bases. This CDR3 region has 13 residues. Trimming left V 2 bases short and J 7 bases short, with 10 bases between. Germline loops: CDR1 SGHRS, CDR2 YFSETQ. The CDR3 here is CASSLTSWNEQFF. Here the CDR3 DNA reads TGCGCCAGCAGCTTAACTAGCTGGAATGAGCAGTTCTTC. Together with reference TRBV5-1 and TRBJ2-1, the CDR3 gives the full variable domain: KAGVTQTPRYLIKTRGQQVTLSCSPISGHRSVSWYQQTPGQGLQFLFEYFSETQRNKGNFPGRFSGRQFSNSRSEMNVSTLELGDSALYLCASSLTSWNEQFFGPGTRLTVL.

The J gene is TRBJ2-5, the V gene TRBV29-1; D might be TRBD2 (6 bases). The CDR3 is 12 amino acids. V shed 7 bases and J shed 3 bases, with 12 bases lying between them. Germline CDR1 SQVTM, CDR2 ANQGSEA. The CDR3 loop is CSGFGGKETQYF. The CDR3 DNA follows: TGCAGCGGGTTCGGGGGAAAAGAGACCCAGTACTTC.

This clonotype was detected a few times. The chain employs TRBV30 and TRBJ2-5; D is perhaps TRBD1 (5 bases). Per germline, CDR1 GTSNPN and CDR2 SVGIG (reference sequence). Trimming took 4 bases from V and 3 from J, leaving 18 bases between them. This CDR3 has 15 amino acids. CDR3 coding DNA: TGTGCCTGGACGCGGCAGGGCATTCCTGAAGAGACCCAGTACTTC. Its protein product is CAWTRQGIPEETQYF. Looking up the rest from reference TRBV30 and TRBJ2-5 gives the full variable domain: SQTIHQWPATLVQPVGSPLSLECTVEGTSNPNLYWYRQAAGRGLQLLFYSVGIGQISSEVPQNLSASRPQDRQFILSSKKLLLSDSGFYLCAWTRQGIPEETQYFGPGTRLLVL.

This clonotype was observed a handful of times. The CDR3 here is CASSLGRATNEKLFF. CDR3 nucleotide sequence: TGTGCCAGCAGCCTAGGCCGGGCAACTAATGAAAAACTGTTTTTT. V and J are TRBV12-3 or TRBV12-4 and TRBJ1-4; D unresolved. With 6 bases removed from V and 0 bases from J, the gap between germline ends came to 11 bases. The CDR3 is 15 residues long.

The CDR3 DNA follows: TGTGCCTGGAGCCTAGGACGCAATGAGCAGTTCTTC. Its translation: CAWSLGRNEQFF. The rearrangement links TRBV30 to TRBJ2-1; D is uncertain. V shed 3 bases and J shed 6 bases, with 9 bases lying between them. The CDR3 runs to 12 residues. Looked up from germline, CDR1 is GTSNPN and CDR2 is SVGIG (reference sequence).

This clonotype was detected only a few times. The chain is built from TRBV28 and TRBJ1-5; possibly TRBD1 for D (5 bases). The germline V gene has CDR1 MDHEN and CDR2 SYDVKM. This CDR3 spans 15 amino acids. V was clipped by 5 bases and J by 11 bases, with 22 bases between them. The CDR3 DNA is TGTGCCAGCAGTGGCCTTTACAGACAGCAATTAGCCCAGCATTTT. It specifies CASSGLYRQQLAQHF.

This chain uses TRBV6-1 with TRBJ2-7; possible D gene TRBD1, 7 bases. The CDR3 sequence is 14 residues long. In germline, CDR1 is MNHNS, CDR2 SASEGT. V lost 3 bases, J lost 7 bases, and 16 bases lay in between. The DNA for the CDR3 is TGTGCCAGCAGTGATCGCGGGACAGCGCGGGAGCAGTACTTC. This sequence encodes CASSDRGTAREQYF.

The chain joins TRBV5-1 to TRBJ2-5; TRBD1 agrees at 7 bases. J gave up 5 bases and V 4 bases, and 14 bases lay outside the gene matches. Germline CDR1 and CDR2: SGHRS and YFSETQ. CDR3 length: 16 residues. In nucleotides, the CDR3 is TGCGCCAGCAGCCCATCCGGGACAGAGGGCGGCGAGACCCAGTACTTC. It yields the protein CASSPSGTEGGETQYF.

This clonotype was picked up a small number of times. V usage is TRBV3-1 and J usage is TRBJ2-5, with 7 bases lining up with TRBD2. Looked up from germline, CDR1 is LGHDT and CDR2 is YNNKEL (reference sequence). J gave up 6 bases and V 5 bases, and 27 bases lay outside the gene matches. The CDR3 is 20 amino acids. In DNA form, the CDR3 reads TGTGCCAGCAGCTCCACGGGCTGCGGGAGCCACCTACCCCTCCGGAAGACCCAGTACTTC. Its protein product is CASSSTGCGSHLPLRKTQYF.

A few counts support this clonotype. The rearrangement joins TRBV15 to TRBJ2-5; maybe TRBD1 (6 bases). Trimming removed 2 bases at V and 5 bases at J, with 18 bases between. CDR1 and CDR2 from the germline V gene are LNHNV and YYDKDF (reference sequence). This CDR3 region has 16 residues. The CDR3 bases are TGTGCCACCAGCAGACGGACAGCCCTCCTCCCGGAGACCCAGTACTTC. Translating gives CATSRRTALLPETQYF. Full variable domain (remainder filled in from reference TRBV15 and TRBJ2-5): DAMVIQNPRYQVTQFGKPVTLSCSQTLNHNVMYWYQQKSSQAPKLLFHYYDKDFNNEADTPDNFQSRRPNTSFCFLDIRSPGLGDTAMYLCATSRRTALLPETQYFGPGTRLLVL.

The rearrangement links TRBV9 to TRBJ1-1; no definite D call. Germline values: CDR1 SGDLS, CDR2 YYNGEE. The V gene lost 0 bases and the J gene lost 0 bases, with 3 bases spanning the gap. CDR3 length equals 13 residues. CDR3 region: CASSVDLNTEAFF. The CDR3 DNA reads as TGTGCCAGCAGCGTAGATCTGAACACTGAAGCTTTCTTT.

The CDR3 region is CSVRTSGDSSYEQYF. In DNA, the CDR3 is TGCAGCGTAAGGACTAGCGGGGACAGCTCCTACGAGCAGTACTTC. V gene TRBV29-1 combines with J gene TRBJ2-7, with 12 bases lining up with TRBD2. Germline V gene data show CDR1 as SQVTM and CDR2 as ANQGSEA. V shed 6 bases and J 0 bases; nucleotides not matched to a gene: 6. The CDR3 has 15 residues.